Sequencing of this T cell receptor (beta chain) was carried out in a study of T cells in Graves' hyperthyroidism and ophthalmopathy (dated by TCRdb to about 2019). As for the study more broadly: Peripheral blood was sampled at the time of initial diagnosis, prior to any treatment. In about 6 Graves' hyperthyroidism patients, the study also compared T-cell repertoires from thyroid tissue with T-cell repertoires from blood. To identify distinguishing TCR V-J signatures, a discovery cohort of 100 patients was used, comprising 40 to 45 with Graves' ophthalmopathy and around 60 with stable Graves' hyperthyroidism. Once sampling was done, hyperthyroidism patients were given methimazole at a starting dose of 30 mg daily, whereas ophthalmopathy patients were given high-dose intravenous methylprednisolone. The 95 to 100 discovery patients were divided at random into training and test sets in a 7:3 ratio. Prospective prediction of ophthalmopathy was tested in an independent validation cohort consisting of some 18 hyperthyroidism patients and some 15 patients who later progressed to ophthalmopathy. TCR Vbeta CDR3 sequencing of 120 to 150 peripheral blood samples (over 40 ophthalmopathy, about 75 hyperthyroidism and approximately 17 progressor patients) is reported in the paper. Beyond this particular receptor, the publication reports: A model built on a 13 V-J signature distinguished ophthalmopathy from stable hyperthyroidism, reaching roughly 88% sensitivity and around 81% specificity in cross-validation and 80%/75% in testing. Sample size was not statistically predetermined, and blinding of investigators to group allocation was not performed. During validation, the model predicted progression to ophthalmopathy a median of about 6.3 months ahead of onset, with roughly 65% sensitivity and less than 85% specificity. Most expanded thyroid clonotypes (frequency above 0.001) were also detected in blood, a finding suggesting that blood repertoires may reflect thyroid immune responses.

On this clonotype: Its antigen target is currently unknown. With a much larger clone just one base away, this may be a read error.

The CDR3 sequence holds 13 residues, the cysteine and phenylalanine included. Here the CDR3 DNA is all that survives: 39 bases in frame from base 1. Trimming leaves V shorter by 5 bases and J shorter by 5 bases, with the junction holding 5 bases beyond the gene matches. As encoded in the germline V gene (reference sequence), CDR1 is DFQATT while CDR2 is SNEGSKA. Amplification of TCR beta CDR3 regions was carried out from RNA transcripts. The TCR CDR3 was subjected to a first round of RT-PCR using the HTBI primer set and the Qiagen OneStep RT-PCR kit. Libraries were constructed in a second round of multiplex PCR, after which size selection and purification were performed. The libraries were sequenced on an Illumina HiSeq2000 using paired-end 100 bp reads. On the authors' methods: Raw data were processed with SOAPnuke, discarding reads with adapters, uncalled bases, mean Phred below 15, or no exact constant-primer or identifier match. High-quality paired reads were merged using COPE v1.2.5, and each unique nucleotide sequence was defined as a clonotype. MiTCR v1.1 was used to align the clonotypes against IMGT TRBV, TRBD and TRBJ reference segments. Only V-J combinations with frequency above 0.0001, covering 99.2% of repertoires, were analysed. The TCS score was defined as the ratio of F50 (clonal expansion) to E x V (chaos), calculated using BLOSUM62-based TCRdist between CDR3 peptides within each V-J. Welch's t-statistics and random forest reduced 500 to 550 V-J features to roughly 13, which were used in a naive Bayes classifier (R e1071). The raw public reads went through TCRdb reprocessing: fastp at Q25, MiXCR clone calling, in-frame beta chains kept. Every CDR3 protein is listed once, alongside the most common genes and DNA of its rows. TCRdb's processing, not the study's, gives the V and J calls here. Across this sample there are under 350,000 distinct CDR3 sequences, with less than 15% seen only once. The ten largest clones add up to almost 8% of the sample.

Hyperthyroidism patients were newly diagnosed, with disease duration under 2 months, and aged 18 to 65 years. Patients with uncontrolled infections, other autoimmune diseases, pregnancy or lactation were excluded. Diagnoses relied on clinical symptoms, serum thyroxine and TRAb, thyroid ultrasound and orbital computed tomography. For progressor patients, blood was drawn at the first diagnosis of hyperthyroidism, before any ophthalmopathy symptoms had appeared. PBMCs were isolated from about 9 ml of fresh peripheral blood by Ficoll-Paque density gradient centrifugation. Progressor patients were initially diagnosed with Graves' hyperthyroidism and developed ophthalmopathy during follow-up. Total RNA was extracted with Trizol reagent, and quality was checked on an Agilent 2100 Bioanalyzer.

The chain uses TRBV20-1 and TRBJ2-3; 9 nucleotides in the junction match TRBD1. The sequence derives from a woman aged 30 to 39 with Graves' hyperthyroidism that later progressed to Graves' ophthalmopathy. The source material was blood. The sequenced DNA is TGCAGTGCTGGAGCGGACAGGGGAGATACGCAGTATTTT. Translated, it gives CSAGADRGDTQYF.